This T cell receptor beta chain is from a study of OX40 agonist ivuxolimab in advanced cancers. The CDR3 contains 11 residues. Trimming shortened V by 5 bases and J by 4 bases, and 5 bases separated the two germline ends. Germline V gene lookup returns CDR1 MGHDK and CDR2 SYGVNS. Sequenced by immunoSEQ multiplex PCR; TCRdb stores in-frame clones only, minus some. Altogether over 30,000 clones are present, 82% being singletons, with the ten largest covering under 2%. Here the sequenced sample was CD4+ or CD8+ T cells sorted from blood, taken in a trial of the OX40 agonist ivuxolimab. The chain links TRBV25-1 to TRBJ2-5; D remains unclear. The receptor comes from an adult with an advanced solid tumor such as melanoma, head and neck, liver or kidney cancer. DNA for the CDR3: TGTGCCAGCAGTCAAATAGAGACCCAGTACTTC. This gives the protein CASSQIETQYF. Variable domain in full (rest from reference TRBV25-1 and TRBJ2-5): EADIYQTPRYLVIGTGKKITLECSQTMGHDKMYWYQQDPGMELHLIHYSYGVNSTEKGDLSSESTVSRIRTEHFPLTLESARPSHTSQYLCASSQIETQYFGPGTRLLVL.